This is a list of T cell receptor beta chains from one sample in a study of T-cell reconstitution after alpha-beta-depleted transplantation in children. TCRdb reanalysed the PCR reads using MiXCR and keeps one entry per CDR3 protein. The repertoire holds roughly 220,000 distinct CDR3 sequences, approximately 12% seen once, with approximately 2.9% in the top ten. Sample: PBMCs from the stem cell graft donor, taken from the stem cell graft. All receptors come from a human donor who donated a stem cell graft to a child with acute lymphoblastic leukemia. CDR3s include the opening cysteine and the closing phenylalanine or tryptophan. A D gene is named only where the DNA matches it firmly. Size tells how often a clone was seen (once, few, many) or the class of an expanded clone, and some rows leave it out.

d_call | j_call | v_call | cdr3_length | clone_size | cdr3_aa | cdr3_nt
NA | TRBJ1-2 | TRBV12-3/TRBV12-4 | 15 | many | CASSFTSAAYYGYTF | TGTGCCAGCAGTTTCACCAGCGCAGCCTACTATGGCTACACCTTC
TRBD1 | TRBJ1-2 | TRBV28 | 13 | many | CASRTGEVDGYTF | TGTGCCAGCAGAACAGGGGAGGTGGATGGCTACACCTTC
NA | TRBJ1-6 | TRBV7-9 | 17 | many | CASSLGGGAGRGSPLHF | TGTGCCAGCAGCCTAGGCGGGGGCGCAGGTCGAGGCTCACCCCTCCACTTT
TRBD2 | TRBJ2-1 | TRBV7-2 | 14 | few | CASSSRLGGNEQFF | TGTGCCAGCAGCTCCCGCCTGGGGGGGAATGAGCAGTTCTTC
TRBD2 | TRBJ2-3 | TRBV4-2 | 16 | many | CASSQALAGGGDTQYF | TGTGCCAGCAGCCAAGCCTTAGCGGGAGGGGGGGATACGCAGTATTTT
TRBD1 | TRBJ2-7 | TRBV28 | 15 | many | CASSFLGQGEYEQYF | TGTGCCAGCAGTTTCCTAGGACAGGGAGAATACGAGCAGTACTTC
TRBD1 | TRBJ2-5 | TRBV6-1 | 16 | many | CASSELPGQGKETQYF | TGTGCCAGCAGTGAACTCCCGGGACAGGGAAAGGAGACCCAGTACTTC
TRBD1 | TRBJ1-1 | TRBV12-3/TRBV12-4 | 13 | few | CASSFGTGPEAFF | TGTGCCAGCAGTTTCGGGACAGGGCCTGAAGCTTTCTTT
TRBD2 | TRBJ2-3 | TRBV4-3 | 15 | many | CASSQVAGGTDTQYF | TGCGCCAGCAGCCAAGTAGCGGGGGGCACAGATACGCAGTATTTT
NA | TRBJ2-5 | TRBV28 | 13 | many | CASSSRQAKTQYF | TGTGCCAGCAGTTCCCGACAGGCGAAGACCCAGTACTTC
NA | TRBJ2-3 | TRBV6-5 | 14 | many | CASSREFSTDTQYF | TGTGCCAGCAGTAGGGAGTTTAGCACAGATACGCAGTATTTT
NA | TRBJ2-7 | TRBV10-2 | 14 | many | CASSDQGLSYEQYF | TGCGCCAGCAGTGATCAGGGCCTCTCCTACGAGCAGTACTTC
NA | TRBJ2-6 | TRBV11-2 | 19 | NA | CASSLEPHVGGAGANVLTF | TGTGCCAGCAGCTTAGAGCCCCACGTAGGTGGGGCTGGGGCCAACGTCCTGACTTTC
TRBD1 | TRBJ2-7 | TRBV11-1 | 15 | NA | CASSFPGQRSYEQYF | TGTGCCAGCAGCTTCCCGGGACAGCGATCCTACGAGCAGTACTTC
TRBD2 | TRBJ2-1 | TRBV6-2/TRBV6-3 | 15 | once | CASSLAGGIRNEQFF | TGTGCCAGCAGCTTAGCGGGGGGCATTAGGAATGAGCAGTTCTTC
NA | TRBJ2-3 | TRBV20-1 | 15 | many | CSAHRSATITDTQYF | TGCAGTGCTCATAGAAGCGCAACCATCACAGATACGCAGTATTTT
NA | TRBJ2-5 | TRBV4-2 | 15 | many | CASSQDPGQKETQYF | TGTGCCAGCAGCCAAGATCCCGGGCAGAAAGAGACCCAGTACTTC
TRBD1 | TRBJ1-1 | TRBV29-1 | 13 | many | CSVVGTGNTEAFF | TGCAGCGTTGTTGGGACAGGGAACACTGAAGCTTTCTTT
NA | TRBJ2-5 | TRBV3-1 | 14 | NA | CASSQVGREETQYF | TGTGCCAGCAGCCAAGTAGGCAGGGAAGAGACCCAGTACTTC
TRBD2 | TRBJ2-5 | TRBV28 | 19 | many | CASSYSLAGYQVGQETQYF | TGTGCCAGCAGTTACTCCCTAGCGGGATACCAGGTGGGGCAAGAGACCCAGTACTTC
NA | TRBJ2-1 | TRBV7-2 | 16 | few | CASSLGLAQTYNEQFF | TGTGCCAGCAGCTTAGGTTTAGCCCAAACCTACAATGAGCAGTTCTTC
TRBD2 | TRBJ2-1 | TRBV14 | 16 | many | CASSLLLAGDYNEQFF | TGTGCCAGCAGCCTCCTACTAGCGGGGGACTACAATGAGCAGTTCTTC
NA | TRBJ1-4 | TRBV14 | 15 | many | CASSQGLRSNEKLFF | TGTGCCAGCAGCCAAGGACTTAGGTCTAATGAAAAACTGTTTTTT
NA | TRBJ2-7 | TRBV19 | 12 | many | CASSISDYEQYF | TGTGCCAGTAGTATCTCCGATTACGAGCAGTACTTC
NA | TRBJ2-2 | TRBV7-9 | 13 | many | CASGPATTGELFF | TGTGCCAGCGGACCCGCGACCACCGGGGAGCTGTTTTTT
NA | TRBJ2-5 | TRBV5-4 | 15 | once | CASSLTRQYQETQYF | TGTGCCAGCAGCCTTACTAGGCAGTACCAAGAGACCCAGTACTTC
NA | TRBJ2-5 | TRBV7-2 | 13 | NA | CASSLGRQENQYF | TGTGCCAGCAGCTTAGGAAGGCAAGAGAACCAGTACTTC
NA | TRBJ2-5 | TRBV24-1 | 17 | many | CATSDPYGGPSQETQYF | TGTGCCACCAGTGACCCCTACGGAGGGCCAAGCCAAGAGACCCAGTACTTC